This T cell receptor (beta chain) appears in the sequencing data of a study of regulatory T cells in long-lasting Graves disease. iRepertoire HTBI primers and Arm-PCR of CDR3 regions built TCR beta libraries. MiXCR, applied by TCRdb to the multiplex PCR reads, yields one record per CDR3 protein. The table records a few hundred thousand distinct CDR3 sequences, 20% to 25% of them present only once. The CDR3 is 16 residues long. Germline CDR1 is SQVTM and CDR2 is ANQGSEA. The ends lost 4 bases at V and 1 base at J; junction bases unmatched: 4. Study-level findings and limits: Between persistent patients, about 2,800 public clonotypes were shared, exceeding the roughly 1,000 shared between new patients. Accuracy was possibly reduced by small sample size. Persistent disease favored TRBV28, TRBJ1-2 and TRBJ2-5.

This clonotype has only a few counts. The antigen remains unidentified. The time point was: persistent/refractory GD, antithyroid drugs over 5 years with positive TRAb. Extracted PBMC RNA gave rise to the TCR library. An endocrinology department in Xi'an, China, supplied the patients. The sequences come from peripheral blood mononuclear cells (PBMCs), collected when the disease was refractory, from a patient treated with antithyroid drugs. V usage is TRBV29-1 and J usage is TRBJ2-2, with 12 nucleotides matching TRBD2. This sequence was found in a female donor with Graves disease. The CDR3 DNA is TGCAGCGTTGCGAGACTAGCGGGAGAGAACACCGGGGAGCTGTTTTTT. Translated, it gives CSVARLAGENTGELFF.